The text below deals with one T cell receptor beta chain. These data are taken from a study of glioma-infiltrating T cells after dendritic cell vaccination. Germline CDR1 reads SGHNT; CDR2 reads YYREEE (reference sequence). CDR3 length: 15 amino acids. V was shortened by 4 bases and J by 5 bases, with 18 bases between the two germline ends. Time point: after dendritic cell vaccination, including at tumor progression/relapse. All glioblastoma patients lacked an isocitrate dehydrogenase mutation. TCRB CDR3 was amplified from 2 ug genomic DNA or less. TCRdb's table, derived via immunoSEQ multiplex PCR, lists solely in-frame clones and lacks some. The repertoire holds about 65,000 clones, roughly nine tenths seen once, with 11% in the top ten.

The sequence was obtained from a human donor with glioblastoma. The chain links TRBV5-4 to TRBJ1-1; a possible D gene is TRBD1 (6 bases). The sample here was blood, taken after dendritic cell vaccination. The CDR3 nucleotides read TGTGCCAGCAGCCCTGGCCAGGGGAGTTCAACTGAAGCTTTCTTT. Translation: CASSPGQGSSTEAFF. Full variable domain (rest looked up from reference TRBV5-4 and TRBJ1-1): ETGVTQSPTHLIKTRGQQVTLRCSSQSGHNTVSWYQQALGQGPQFIFQYYREEENGRGNFPPRFSGLQFPNYSSELNVNALELDDSALYLCASSPGQGSSTEAFFGQGTRLTVV.